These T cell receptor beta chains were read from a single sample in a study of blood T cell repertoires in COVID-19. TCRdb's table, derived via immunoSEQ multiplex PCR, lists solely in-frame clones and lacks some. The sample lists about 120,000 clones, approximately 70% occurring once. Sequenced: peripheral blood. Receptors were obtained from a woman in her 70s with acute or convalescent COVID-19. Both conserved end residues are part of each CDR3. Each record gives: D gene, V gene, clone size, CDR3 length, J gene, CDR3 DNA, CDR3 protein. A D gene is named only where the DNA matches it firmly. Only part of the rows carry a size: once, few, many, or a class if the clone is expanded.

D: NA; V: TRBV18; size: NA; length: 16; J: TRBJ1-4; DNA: TGTGCCAGCTCAAAAGGCGGGGCTGCAACTAATGAAAAACTGTTTTTT; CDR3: CASSKGGAATNEKLFF
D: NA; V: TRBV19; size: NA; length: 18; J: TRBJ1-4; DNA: TGTGCCAGTAGTATAGGTGGGCCGTTTCTCTCAAGTAATGAAAAACTGTTTTTT; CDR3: CASSIGGPFLSSNEKLFF
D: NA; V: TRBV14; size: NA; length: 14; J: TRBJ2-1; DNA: TGTGCCAGCAGCCAAGCGTGGACTAACAATGAGCAGTTCTTC; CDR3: CASSQAWTNNEQFF
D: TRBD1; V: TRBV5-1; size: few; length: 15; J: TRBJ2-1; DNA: TGCGCCAGCAGCTCGGGACAGGCCCTGTTCAATGAGCAGTTCTTC; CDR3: CASSSGQALFNEQFF
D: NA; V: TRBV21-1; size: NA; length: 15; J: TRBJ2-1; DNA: TGTGCCAGCAGCAGACTAGCGGGAGTAGGGAATGAGCAGTTCTTC; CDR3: CASSRLAGVGNEQFF
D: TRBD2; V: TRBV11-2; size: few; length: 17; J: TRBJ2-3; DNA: TGTGCCAGCAGCTGGATGAGGCGGGGGAACCCCACAGATACGCAGTATTTT; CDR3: CASSWMRRGNPTDTQYF
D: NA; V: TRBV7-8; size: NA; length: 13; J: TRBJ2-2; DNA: TGTGCCAGCAGCTTGGTTCGGGCCGGGGAGCTGTTTTTT; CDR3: CASSLVRAGELFF
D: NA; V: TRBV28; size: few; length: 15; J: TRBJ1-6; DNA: TGTGCCAGCATCAAAAGGGGAACCTATAATTCACCCCTCCACTTT; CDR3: CASIKRGTYNSPLHF
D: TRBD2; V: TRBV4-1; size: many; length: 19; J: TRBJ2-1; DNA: TGCGCCAGCAGCCAACGGGCTAGCGGGGCAGATCCAAGCGGCAATGAGCAGTTCTTC; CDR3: CASSQRASGADPSGNEQFF
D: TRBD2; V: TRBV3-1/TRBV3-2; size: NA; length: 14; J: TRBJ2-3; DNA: TGTGCCAGCAGCCACACCGGGAGGGGAGATACGCAGTATTTT; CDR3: CASSHTGRGDTQYF
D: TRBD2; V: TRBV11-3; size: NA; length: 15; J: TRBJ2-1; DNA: TGTGCCAGCAGCTTAGGAAGCGGGAGGAACAATGAGCAGTTCTTC; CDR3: CASSLGSGRNNEQFF
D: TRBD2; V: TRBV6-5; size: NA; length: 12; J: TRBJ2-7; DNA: TGTGCCGCCCAGGAGGGCGGGAGTAGACAGTACTTC; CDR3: CAAQEGGSRQYF
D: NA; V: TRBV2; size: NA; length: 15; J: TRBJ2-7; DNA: TGTGCCAGCAGTGAAAGGTCAGGCAGCTCCTACGAGCAGTACTTC; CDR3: CASSERSGSSYEQYF
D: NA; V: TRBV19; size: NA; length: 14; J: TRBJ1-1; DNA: TGTGCCAGTAATGCAGGGTTAGGGAACACTGAAGCTTTCTTT; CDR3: CASNAGLGNTEAFF
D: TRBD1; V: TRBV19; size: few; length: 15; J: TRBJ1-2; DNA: TGTGCCAGTAGTGCGGGACAGGGAGGAAACTATGGCTACACCTTC; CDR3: CASSAGQGGNYGYTF
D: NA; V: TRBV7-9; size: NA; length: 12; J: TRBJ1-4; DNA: TGTGCCAGCAGCCCCCGCGGCCGAAAACTGTTTTTT; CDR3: CASSPRGRKLFF
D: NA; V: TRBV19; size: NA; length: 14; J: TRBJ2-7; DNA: TGTGCCAGTAGTACTTCAACAGGGTCCTACGAGCAGTACTTC; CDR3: CASSTSTGSYEQYF
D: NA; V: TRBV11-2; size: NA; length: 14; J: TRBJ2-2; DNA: TGTGCCAGCAGCTTACATCAGGGTACCGGGGAGCTGTTTTTT; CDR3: CASSLHQGTGELFF
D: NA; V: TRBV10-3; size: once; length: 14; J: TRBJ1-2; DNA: TGTGCCATCAGTGAGTCGGACAGTAAATATGGCTACACCTTC; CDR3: CAISESDSKYGYTF
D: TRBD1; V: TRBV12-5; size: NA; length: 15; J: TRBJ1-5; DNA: TGTGCTAGTGGTTTGCTTGACAGGGGCTATCAGCCCCAGCATTTT; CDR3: CASGLLDRGYQPQHF
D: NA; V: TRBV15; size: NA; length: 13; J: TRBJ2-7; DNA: TGTGCCACCAGCGAAACCCGGGAGTACGAGCAGTACTTC; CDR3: CATSETREYEQYF
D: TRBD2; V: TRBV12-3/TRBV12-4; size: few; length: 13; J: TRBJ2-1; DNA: TGTGCCAGCAGTTTATTAGCGGGGGGGGAGCAGTTCTTC; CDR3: CASSLLAGGEQFF
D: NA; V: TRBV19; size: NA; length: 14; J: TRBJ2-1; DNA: TGTGCCAGTTCCTTTGGACAGACAAGGGATGAGCAGTTCTTC; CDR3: CASSFGQTRDEQFF
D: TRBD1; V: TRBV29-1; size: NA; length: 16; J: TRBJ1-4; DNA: TGCAGCGTTGATGCTGGACAGGGGACGACTAATGAAAAACTGTTTTTT; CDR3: CSVDAGQGTTNEKLFF
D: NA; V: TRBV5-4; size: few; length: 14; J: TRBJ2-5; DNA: TGTGCCAGCAGCTTCCCAGGCCGGAGGGAGACCCAGTACTTC; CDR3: CASSFPGRRETQYF
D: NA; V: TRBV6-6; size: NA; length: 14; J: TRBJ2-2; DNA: TGTGCCAGCAGTGGCAGGGGGAACACCGGGGAGCTGTTTTTT; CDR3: CASSGRGNTGELFF
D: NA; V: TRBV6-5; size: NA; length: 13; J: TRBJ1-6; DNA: TGTGCCACCAGGGGAGGGAGGAATTCACCCCTCCACTTT; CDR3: CATRGGRNSPLHF
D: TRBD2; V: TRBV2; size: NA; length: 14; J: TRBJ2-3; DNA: TGTGCCAGCAGTAATAGCGGGGGCACAGATACGCAGTATTTT; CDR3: CASSNSGGTDTQYF
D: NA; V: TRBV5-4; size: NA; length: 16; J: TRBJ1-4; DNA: TGTGCCAGCAGCTTGGGCCGGGGGGGAACTAATGAAAAACTGTTTTTT; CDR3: CASSLGRGGTNEKLFF
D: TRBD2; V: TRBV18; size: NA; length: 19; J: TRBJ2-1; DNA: TGTGCCAGCTCACCAGTGCAGGCCGGATCCCTAGCGGGAGGGAATGAGCAGTTCTTC; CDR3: CASSPVQAGSLAGGNEQFF
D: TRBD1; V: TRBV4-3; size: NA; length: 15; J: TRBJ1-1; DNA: TGCGCCAGCAGCCAAAACAGGGGCCTGGAGACTGAAGCTTTCTTT; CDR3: CASSQNRGLETEAFF
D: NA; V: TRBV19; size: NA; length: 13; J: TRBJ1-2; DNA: TGTGCCAGTTCTCCAAGGACAGCGAAAGGCTACACCTTC; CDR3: CASSPRTAKGYTF
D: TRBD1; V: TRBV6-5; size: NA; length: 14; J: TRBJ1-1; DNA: TGTGCCAGCAGTTACGAGGGGGCAGTCACTGAAGCTTTCTTT; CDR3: CASSYEGAVTEAFF
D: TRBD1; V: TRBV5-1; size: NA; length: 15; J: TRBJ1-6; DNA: TGCGCCAGCAGCTTGGAGGGGGCGGGGAATTCACCCCTCCACTTT; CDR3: CASSLEGAGNSPLHF
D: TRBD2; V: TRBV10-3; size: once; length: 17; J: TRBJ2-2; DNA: TGTGCCATCAGTGATGGAGGTGGCGGGAGTATCACCGGGGAGCTGTTTTTT; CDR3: CAISDGGGGSITGELFF
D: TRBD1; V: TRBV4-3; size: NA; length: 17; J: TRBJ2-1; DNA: TGCGCCAGCAGCCAACAATGGAGGACAGGGGCCAAGGATGAGCAGTTCTTC; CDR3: CASSQQWRTGAKDEQFF
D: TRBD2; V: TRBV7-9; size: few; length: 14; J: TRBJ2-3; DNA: TGTGCCAGCAGCCTGGGGACTAGCGGGTATACGCAGTATTTT; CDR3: CASSLGTSGYTQYF
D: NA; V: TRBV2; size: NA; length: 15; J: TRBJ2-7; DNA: TGTGCCAGCAGTCGACTCGCCACCACCGAATACGAGCAGTACTTC; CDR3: CASSRLATTEYEQYF
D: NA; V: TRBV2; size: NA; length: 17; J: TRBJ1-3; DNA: TGTGCCAGCTCAGCCCTCACCGGCGGGGGTACCGGAAACACCATATATTTT; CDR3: CASSALTGGGTGNTIYF
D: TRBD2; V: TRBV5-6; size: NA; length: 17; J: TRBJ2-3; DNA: TGTGCCAGCAGCCCCAGACTAGCGGGGGGGAGGACAGATACGCAGTATTTT; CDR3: CASSPRLAGGRTDTQYF
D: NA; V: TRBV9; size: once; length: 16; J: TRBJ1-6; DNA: TGTGCCAGCAGCTCAAGAGACAGCTCCTATAATTCACCCCTCCACTTT; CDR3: CASSSRDSSYNSPLHF
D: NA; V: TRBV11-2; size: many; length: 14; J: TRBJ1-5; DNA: TGTGCCAGCAGCGTAACAGGGAGCAATCAGCCCCAGCATTTT; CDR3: CASSVTGSNQPQHF
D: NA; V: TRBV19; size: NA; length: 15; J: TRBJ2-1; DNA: TGTGCCAGTAGCGGCGGGGGCCCCCTTTACAATGAGCAGTTCTTC; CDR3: CASSGGGPLYNEQFF
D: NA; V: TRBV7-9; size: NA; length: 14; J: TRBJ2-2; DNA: TGTGCCAGCAGCTACCCCGGCGGGACCGGGGAGCTGTTTTTT; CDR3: CASSYPGGTGELFF
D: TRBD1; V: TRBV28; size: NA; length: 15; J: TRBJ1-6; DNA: TGTGCCAGCAGTCCTCGGGGACAGGGCCATTCACCCCTCCACTTT; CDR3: CASSPRGQGHSPLHF
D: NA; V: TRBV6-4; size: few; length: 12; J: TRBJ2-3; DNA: TGTGCCAGCAGTGACAGGGGAGATACGCAGTATTTT; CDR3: CASSDRGDTQYF
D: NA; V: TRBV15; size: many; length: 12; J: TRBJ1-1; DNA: TGTGCCACCAGCCAGGGATACACTGAAGCTTTCTTT; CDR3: CATSQGYTEAFF
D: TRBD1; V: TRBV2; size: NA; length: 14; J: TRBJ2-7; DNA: TGTGCCAGCAGTGATGGACAGGGGGCCTACGAGCAGTACTTC; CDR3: CASSDGQGAYEQYF